This TCR beta chain was obtained from a study of cytomegalovirus exposure and HLA in healthy donors. The data were produced by immunoSEQ multiplex PCR, yet TCRdb's version contains in-frame clones alone and is incomplete. The profile covers a few hundred thousand clones, with about nine tenths appearing a single time and about 0.8% taken by the ten largest. The CDR3 spans 11 residues. With 5 bases removed from V and 1 base from J, the gap between germline ends came to 5 bases. Germline CDR1 is DFQATT and CDR2 is SNEGSKA (reference sequence). The receptor was derived from a woman aged 18-29 years in good health and CMV-seronegative. Sequenced input: PBMCs. The genes are TRBV20-1 and TRBJ1-1; D is unclear. The CDR3 here is CSAPWNTEAFF. The CDR3 DNA reads TGCAGTGCTCCTTGGAACACTGAAGCTTTCTTT.